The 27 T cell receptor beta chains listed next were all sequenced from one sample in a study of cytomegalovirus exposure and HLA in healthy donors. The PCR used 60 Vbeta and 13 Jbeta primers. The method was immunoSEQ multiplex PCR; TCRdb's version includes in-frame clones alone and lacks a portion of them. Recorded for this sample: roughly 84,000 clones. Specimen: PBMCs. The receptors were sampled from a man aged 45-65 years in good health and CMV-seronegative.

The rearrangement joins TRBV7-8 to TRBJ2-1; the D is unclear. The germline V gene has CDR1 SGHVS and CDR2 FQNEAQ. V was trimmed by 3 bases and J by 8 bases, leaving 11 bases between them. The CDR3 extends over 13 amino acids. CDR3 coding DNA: TGTGCCAGCAGCTTGTATAGTATGTATGAGCAGTTCTTC. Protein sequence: CASSLYSMYEQFF. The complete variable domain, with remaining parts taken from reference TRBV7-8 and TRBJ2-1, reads GAGVSQSPRYKVAKRGQDVALRCDPISGHVSLFWYQQALGQGPEFLTYFQNEAQLDKSGLPSDRFFAERPEGSVSTLKIQRTQQEDSAVYLCASSLYSMYEQFFGPGTRLTVL.

The CDR3 spells CASSSNRGLVYEQYF. CDR3 DNA: TGTGCCAGCAGCTCAAACAGGGGACTAGTCTACGAGCAGTACTTC. The rearrangement joins TRBV7-8 to TRBJ2-7; possibly TRBD2 for D (8 bases). The germline V gene has CDR1 SGHVS and CDR2 FQNEAQ. V shed 4 bases and J shed 3 bases, with 16 bases lying between them. The CDR3 is 15 amino acids.

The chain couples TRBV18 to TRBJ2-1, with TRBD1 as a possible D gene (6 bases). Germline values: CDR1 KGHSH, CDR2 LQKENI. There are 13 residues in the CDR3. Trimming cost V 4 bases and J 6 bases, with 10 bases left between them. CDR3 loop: CASSQGGPNEQFF. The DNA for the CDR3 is TGTGCCAGCTCACAAGGGGGTCCCAATGAGCAGTTCTTC.

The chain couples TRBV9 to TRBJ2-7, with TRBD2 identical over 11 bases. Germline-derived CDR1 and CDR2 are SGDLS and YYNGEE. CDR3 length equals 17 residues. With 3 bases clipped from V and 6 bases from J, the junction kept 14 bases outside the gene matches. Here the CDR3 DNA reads TGTGCCAGCAGCGAGGTTGCTAGCGGGGGGAAGGTTGGCGAGCAGTACTTC. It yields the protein CASSEVASGGKVGEQYF.

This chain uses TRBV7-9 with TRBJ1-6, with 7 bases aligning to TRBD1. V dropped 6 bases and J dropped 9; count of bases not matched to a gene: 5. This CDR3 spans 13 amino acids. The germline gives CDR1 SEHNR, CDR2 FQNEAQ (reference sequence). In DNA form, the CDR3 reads TGTGCCAGCAGTAATGGACAGGCTTCACCCCTCCACTTT. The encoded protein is CASSNGQASPLHF.

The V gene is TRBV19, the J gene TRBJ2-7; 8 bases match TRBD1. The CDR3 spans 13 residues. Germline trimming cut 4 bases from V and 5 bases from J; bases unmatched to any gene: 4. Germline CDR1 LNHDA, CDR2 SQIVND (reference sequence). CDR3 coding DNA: TGTGCCAGTAGTACAGGGGGCTTGGACGAGCAGTACTTC. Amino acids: CASSTGGLDEQYF.

CDR3 sequence (DNA): TGTGCCTGGAAGTCAGGGCACACTGAAGCTTTCTTT. Its protein product is CAWKSGHTEAFF. The V call is TRBV30, the J call TRBJ1-1, with D possibly matching TRBD1 (5 bases). Trimming cost V 4 bases and J 3 bases, with 9 bases left between them. Germline values: CDR1 GTSNPN, CDR2 SVGIG (reference sequence). The CDR3 covers 12 residues.

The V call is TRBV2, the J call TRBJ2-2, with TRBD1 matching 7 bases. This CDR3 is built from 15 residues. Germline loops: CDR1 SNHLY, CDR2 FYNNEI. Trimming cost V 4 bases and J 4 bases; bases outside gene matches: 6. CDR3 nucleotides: TGTGCCAGCAGTGTGGAACAGGGGTCCACCGGGGAGCTGTTTTTT. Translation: CASSVEQGSTGELFF.

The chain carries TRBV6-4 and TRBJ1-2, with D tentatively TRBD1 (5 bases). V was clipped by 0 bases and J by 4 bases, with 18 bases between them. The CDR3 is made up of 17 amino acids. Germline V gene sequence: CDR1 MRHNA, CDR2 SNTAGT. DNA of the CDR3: TGTGCCAGCAGTGACTCGACCGCATCGGGGGACCTCTATGGCTACACCTTC. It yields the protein CASSDSTASGDLYGYTF.

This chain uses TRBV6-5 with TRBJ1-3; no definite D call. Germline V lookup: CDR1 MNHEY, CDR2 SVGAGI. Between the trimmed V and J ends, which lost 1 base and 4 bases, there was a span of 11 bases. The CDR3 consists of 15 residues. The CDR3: CASSYLRHGGNTIYF. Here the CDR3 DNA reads TGTGCCAGCAGTTACTTACGACACGGAGGAAACACCATATATTTT.

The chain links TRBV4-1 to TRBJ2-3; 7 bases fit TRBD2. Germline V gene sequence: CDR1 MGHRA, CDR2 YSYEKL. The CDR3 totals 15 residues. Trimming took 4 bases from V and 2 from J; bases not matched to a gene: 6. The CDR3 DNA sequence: TGCGCCAGCAGCCTGTCGCGGGAGCTCACAGATACGCAGTATTTT. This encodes CASSLSRELTDTQYF.

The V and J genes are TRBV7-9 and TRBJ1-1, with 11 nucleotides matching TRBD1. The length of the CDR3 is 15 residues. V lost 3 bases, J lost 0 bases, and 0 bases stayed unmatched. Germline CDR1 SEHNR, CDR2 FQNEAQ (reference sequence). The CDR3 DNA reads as TGTGCCAGCAGCTTGGGACAGGGGGTGAACACTGAAGCTTTCTTT. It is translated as CASSLGQGVNTEAFF. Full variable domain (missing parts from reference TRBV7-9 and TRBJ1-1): DTGVSQNPRHKITKRGQNVTFRCDPISEHNRLYWYRQTLGQGPEFLTYFQNEAQLEKSRLLSDRFSAERPKGSFSTLEIQRTEQGDSAMYLCASSLGQGVNTEAFFGQGTRLTVV.

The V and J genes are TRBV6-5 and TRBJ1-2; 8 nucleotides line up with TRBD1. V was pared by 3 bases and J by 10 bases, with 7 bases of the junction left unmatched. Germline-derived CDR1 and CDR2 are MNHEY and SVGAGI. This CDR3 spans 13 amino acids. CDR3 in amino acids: CASSYRGTGLYTF. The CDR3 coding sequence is TGTGCCAGCAGTTATAGGGGGACAGGACTCTACACCTTC.

CDR3 loop: CASSEFWRGGRNEQFF. CDR3 sequence (DNA): TGTGCCAGCAGTGAATTCTGGCGGGGGGGCCGAAATGAGCAGTTCTTC. The chain joins TRBV6-1 to TRBJ2-1; 9 bases map to TRBD2. The CDR3 contains 16 residues. Per germline, CDR1 MNHNS and CDR2 SASEGT. V lost 2 bases, J lost 7 bases, and 9 bases stayed unmatched.

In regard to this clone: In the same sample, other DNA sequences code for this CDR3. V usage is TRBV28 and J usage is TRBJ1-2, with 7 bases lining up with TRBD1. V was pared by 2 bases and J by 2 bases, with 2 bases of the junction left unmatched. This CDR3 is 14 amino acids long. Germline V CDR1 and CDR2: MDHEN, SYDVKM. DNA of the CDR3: TGTGCCAGCAGTTTAGAACAGGGGAACTATGGCTACACCTTC. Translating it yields CASSLEQGNYGYTF.

CDR3 residues: CASSIAQGNQPQHF. CDR3 nucleotides: TGTGCCAGTAGTATCGCCCAGGGTAATCAGCCCCAGCATTTT. The chain recombines TRBV19 with TRBJ1-5, with D maybe TRBD1 (5 bases). CDR1 and CDR2 (germline): LNHDA, SQIVND (reference sequence). Trimming shortened V by 3 bases and J by 4 bases, and 10 bases separated the two germline ends. CDR3 size: 14 residues.

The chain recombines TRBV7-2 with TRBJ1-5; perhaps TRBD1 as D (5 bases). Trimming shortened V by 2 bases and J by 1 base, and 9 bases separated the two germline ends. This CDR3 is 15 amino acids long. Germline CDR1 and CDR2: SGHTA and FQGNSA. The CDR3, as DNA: TGTGCCAGCAGCTTAATAGGGGCGAGCAATCAGCCCCAGCATTTT. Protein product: CASSLIGASNQPQHF.

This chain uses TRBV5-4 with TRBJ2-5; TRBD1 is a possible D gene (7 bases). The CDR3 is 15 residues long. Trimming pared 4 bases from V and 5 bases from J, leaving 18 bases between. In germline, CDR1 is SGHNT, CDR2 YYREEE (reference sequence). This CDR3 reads CASSVRTGGTETQYF. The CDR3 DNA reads TGTGCCAGCAGCGTACGGACAGGAGGGACGGAGACCCAGTACTTC.

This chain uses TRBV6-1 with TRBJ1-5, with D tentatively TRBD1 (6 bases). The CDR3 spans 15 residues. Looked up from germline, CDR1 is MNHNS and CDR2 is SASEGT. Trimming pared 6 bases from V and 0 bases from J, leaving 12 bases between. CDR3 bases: TGTGCCAGCAGCGACAGGACGCCTAGCAATCAGCCCCAGCATTTT. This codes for CASSDRTPSNQPQHF.

The CDR3 here is CASSPQPTGNMGPQHF. The DNA of the CDR3 is TGTGCCAGCTCACCTCAACCGACAGGGAATATGGGGCCCCAGCATTTT. The genes are TRBV18 and TRBJ1-5; 7 bases line up with TRBD1. V lost 3 bases to trimming and J lost 9 bases; unmatched junction nucleotides: 14. There are 16 residues in the CDR3. Per germline, CDR1 KGHSH and CDR2 LQKENI.

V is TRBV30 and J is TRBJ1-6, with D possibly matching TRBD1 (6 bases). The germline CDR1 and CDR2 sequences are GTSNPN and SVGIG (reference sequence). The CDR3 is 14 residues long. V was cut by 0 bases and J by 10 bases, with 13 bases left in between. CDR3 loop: CAWSVGGVRSPLHF. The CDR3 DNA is TGTGCCTGGAGTGTAGGGGGGGTTAGGTCACCCCTCCACTTT.

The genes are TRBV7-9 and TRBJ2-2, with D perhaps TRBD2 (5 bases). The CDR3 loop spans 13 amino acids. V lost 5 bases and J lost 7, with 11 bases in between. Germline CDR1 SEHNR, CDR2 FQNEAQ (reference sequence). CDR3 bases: TGTGCCAGCAGCCCCGCCGGAGGCGGGGAGCTGTTTTTT. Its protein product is CASSPAGGGELFF.

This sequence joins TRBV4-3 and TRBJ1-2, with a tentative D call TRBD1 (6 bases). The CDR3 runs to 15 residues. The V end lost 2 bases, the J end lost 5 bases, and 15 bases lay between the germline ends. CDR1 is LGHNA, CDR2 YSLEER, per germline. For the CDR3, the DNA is TGCGCCAGCAGCCAATCAATAGAGGGGGTGTATGGCTACACCTTC. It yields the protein CASSQSIEGVYGYTF.

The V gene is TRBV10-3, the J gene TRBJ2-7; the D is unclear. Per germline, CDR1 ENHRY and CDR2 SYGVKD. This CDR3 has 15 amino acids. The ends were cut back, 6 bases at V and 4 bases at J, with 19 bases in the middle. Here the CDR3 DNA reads TGTGCCATCAGAACAGCACTCACTTCGAAGTACGAGCAGTACTTC. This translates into CAIRTALTSKYEQYF.

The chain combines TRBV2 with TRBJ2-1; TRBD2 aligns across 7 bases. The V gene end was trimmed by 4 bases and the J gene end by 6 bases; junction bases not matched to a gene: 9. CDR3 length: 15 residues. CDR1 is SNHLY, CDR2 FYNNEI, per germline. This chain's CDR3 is CASSGVGTGGNEQFF. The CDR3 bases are TGTGCCAGCAGTGGTGTGGGGACGGGGGGCAATGAGCAGTTCTTC. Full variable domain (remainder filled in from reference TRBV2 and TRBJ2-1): EPEVTQTPSHQVTQMGQEVILRCVPISNHLYFYWYRQILGQKVEFLVSFYNNEISEKSEIFDDQFSVERPDGSNFTLKIRSTKLEDSAMYFCASSGVGTGGNEQFFGPGTRLTVL.

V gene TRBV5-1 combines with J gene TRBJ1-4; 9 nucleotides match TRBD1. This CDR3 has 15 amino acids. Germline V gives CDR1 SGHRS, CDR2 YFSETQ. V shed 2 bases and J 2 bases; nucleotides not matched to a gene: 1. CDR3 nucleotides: TGCGCCAGCAGCTTAGACAGGGGGACTAATGAAAAACTGTTTTTT. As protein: CASSLDRGTNEKLFF.

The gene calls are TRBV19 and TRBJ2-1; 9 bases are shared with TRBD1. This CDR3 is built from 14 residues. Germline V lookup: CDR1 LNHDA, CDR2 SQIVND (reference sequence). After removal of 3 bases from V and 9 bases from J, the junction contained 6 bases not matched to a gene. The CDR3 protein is CASSMGQGAFEQFF. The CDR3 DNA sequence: TGTGCCAGTAGTATGGGACAGGGAGCATTTGAGCAGTTCTTC.